Presented here are 19 T cell receptor beta chains from one specimen sequenced in a study of regulatory T cells in long-lasting Graves disease. Time point meaning: newly diagnosed GD, antithyroid drugs for less than 3 months. PBMC-extracted RNA yielded the TCR library. iRepertoire HTBI primers and Arm-PCR of CDR3 regions built TCR beta libraries. TCRdb passed the multiplex PCR reads through MiXCR, listing each CDR3 protein once. There are 400,000 to 550,000 distinct CDR3 sequences in the sample; about a sixth occur only once, and over 8.5% lies in the top ten. These same data were also listed under a study on T cells in Graves' hyperthyroidism and ophthalmopathy.

The sequenced sample was peripheral blood mononuclear cells (PBMCs), obtained at new diagnosis, from a patient treated with antithyroid drugs. Receptors originate from a woman in her twenties or thirties with Graves disease.

This clonotype showed up just a few times. The J gene is TRBJ2-7, the V gene TRBV30; D not certain. V lost 0 bases and J 2 bases, leaving 14 bases between the germline ends. The CDR3 spans 15 residues. Germline V gene sequence: CDR1 GTSNPN, CDR2 SVGIG (reference sequence). In DNA form, the CDR3 reads TGTGCCTGGAGTGTACGCAAGCGTCCTACCTACGAGCAGTACTTC. This encodes CAWSVRKRPTYEQYF.

The V gene is TRBV6-5, the J gene TRBJ2-2; 10 bases agree with TRBD1. There are 16 residues in the CDR3. Germline lookup yields CDR1 MNHEY and CDR2 SVGAGI. V shed 4 bases, J shed 4 bases, and the junction held 6 bases outside the gene matches. The CDR3 here is CASSSRQGARTGELFF. CDR3 DNA sequence: TGTGCCAGCAGTTCAAGACAGGGGGCTCGCACCGGGGAGCTGTTTTTT.

This clonotype has at least ten counts. V is TRBV20-1 and J is TRBJ2-5; D gene unclear. The CDR3 consists of 15 residues. Germline V CDR1 and CDR2: DFQATT, SNEGSKA (reference sequence). The V gene lost 0 bases and the J gene lost 4 bases, with 15 bases spanning the gap. Here the CDR3 reads CSARDRAVDRETQYF. The CDR3 nucleotides are TGCAGTGCTAGAGATCGGGCGGTTGATCGAGAGACCCAGTACTTC.

CDR3 nucleotide sequence: TGCAGCGCAAATGCTGACGGATCGGAGCAGTTCTTC. This translates into CSANADGSEQFF. The rearrangement uses TRBV29-1 and TRBJ2-1; D is undetermined. Germline assignment: CDR1 SQVTM and CDR2 ANQGSEA. This CDR3 comprises 12 residues. Trimming removed 7 bases from V and 10 bases from J, with 17 bases in between.

This clonotype was seen repeatedly, ten times or more. The V call is TRBV10-3, the J call TRBJ2-1, with no clear D. The V end was cut by 3 bases, the J end by 5 bases, with 17 bases between. Germline V lookup: CDR1 ENHRY, CDR2 SYGVKD. The CDR3 is made up of 16 amino acids. CDR3 loop: CAISDKGQAPNNEQFF. CDR3 coding DNA: TGTGCCATCAGTGATAAAGGGCAGGCACCAAACAATGAGCAGTTCTTC.

This clonotype came up a few times. CDR3 in amino acids: CASSQVGRGLIGELFF. CDR3 coding DNA: TGTGCCAGCAGCCAAGTAGGCAGGGGGCTCATCGGGGAGCTGTTTTTT. The gene calls are TRBV14 and TRBJ2-2; TRBD1 matches at 8 bases. V was clipped by 1 base and J by 7 bases; unmatched bases: 8. Germline V lookup: CDR1 SGHDN, CDR2 FVKESK. There are 16 residues in the CDR3.

Notes on this clonotype: The junction and the germline gene differ at one end; a read error may be behind it. This rearrangement joins TRBV20-1 to TRBJ1-4, with D perhaps matching TRBD1 (5 bases). This CDR3 contains 19 residues. Per the germline V gene, CDR1 is DFQATT and CDR2 is SNEGSKA (reference sequence). The CDR3 coding sequence is TGCAGTGCTAGAGATTTCGTAGCAGGGCCCTCCGCGACTAATGAAAATCTGTTTTTT. It encodes CSARDFVAGPSATNENLFF.

At least ten counts were recorded for this clonotype. V gene TRBV28 combines with J gene TRBJ2-4; TRBD1 might be the D (5 bases). Trimming stripped 1 base from V and 8 bases from J, with 15 bases between. This CDR3 contains 15 residues. The germline CDR1 and CDR2 sequences are MDHEN and SYDVKM. The CDR3 DNA is TGTGCCAGCAGTTTATTGGCCCAGGGATCATACATTCAGTACTTC. Translation: CASSLLAQGSYIQYF. Full variable domain (outside the CDR3, taken from reference TRBV28 and TRBJ2-4): DVKVTQSSRYLVKRTGEKVFLECVQDMDHENMFWYRQDPGLGLRLIYFSYDVKMKEKGDIPEGYSVSREKKERFSLILESASTNQTSMYLCASSLLAQGSYIQYFGAGTRLSVL.

This clonotype appeared many times. The genes are TRBV28 and TRBJ2-7; D is uncertain. The length of the CDR3 is 12 residues. V dropped 2 bases and J dropped 0 bases, with 2 bases sitting between them. Germline loops: CDR1 MDHEN, CDR2 SYDVKM. The CDR3 reads CASSLLSYEQYF. CDR3 sequence (DNA): TGTGCCAGCAGTTTACTCTCCTACGAGCAGTACTTC.

This clonotype was picked up many times. The chain is built from TRBV20-1 and TRBJ2-3; TRBD2 matches 11 bases. After removal of 4 bases from V and 0 bases from J, the junction contained 3 bases not matched to a gene. Germline CDR1 is DFQATT and CDR2 is SNEGSKA (reference sequence). The CDR3 length is 15 residues. The CDR3 loop reads CSAKGLAESTDTQYF. DNA for the CDR3: TGCAGTGCTAAGGGACTAGCGGAGAGCACAGATACGCAGTATTTT.

This clonotype was seen only a few times. The chain uses TRBV15 and TRBJ1-1; unclear D gene. V was cut by 0 bases and J by 5 bases, with 13 bases left in between. Germline V gene data show CDR1 as LNHNV and CDR2 as YYDKDF (reference sequence). The CDR3 runs 15 residues. CDR3 in DNA: TGTGCCACCAGCAGAGATTCAGCGAGTCGGACTGAAGCTTTCTTT. The encoded protein is CATSRDSASRTEAFF.

CDR3 residues: CASSLVGEPNYGYTF. Here the CDR3 DNA reads TGTGCCAGCAGCTTAGTAGGGGAGCCCAACTATGGCTACACCTTC. The gene calls are TRBV7-2 and TRBJ1-2; TRBD1 is a possible D gene (5 bases). This CDR3 contains 15 residues. CDR1 and CDR2 from the germline V gene are SGHTA and FQGNSA. V was shortened by 1 base and J by 2 bases, with 11 bases between the two germline ends.

This clonotype occurred many times. The chain combines TRBV7-2 with TRBJ2-7; TRBD1 aligns across 12 bases. The CDR3 spans 15 residues. Germline V CDR1 and CDR2: SGHTA, FQGNSA. The V segment lost 5 bases and the J segment 2 bases; nucleotides outside the gene matches: 4. DNA of the CDR3: TGTGCCAGCAGCGGGACAGGGGGCCAGACCTACGAGCAGTACTTC. It yields the protein CASSGTGGQTYEQYF.

Ten or more counts support this clonotype. The chain employs TRBV12-3 or TRBV12-4 and TRBJ1-1; perhaps TRBD1 as D (6 bases). Trimming removed 6 bases from V and 4 bases from J, with 15 bases in between. This CDR3 has 14 residues. The CDR3 sequence: CASRRQELSTEAFF. As DNA, the CDR3 is TGTGCCAGCAGACGACAGGAGTTGAGCACTGAAGCTTTCTTT.

This clonotype was counted ten times or more. The chain employs TRBV20-1 and TRBJ1-1, with a weak D call TRBD1 (5 bases). Germline CDR1 and CDR2: DFQATT and SNEGSKA (reference sequence). CDR3 length: 14 residues. Deletions cut 3 bases from V and 1 base from J, with 12 bases between. The CDR3 loop is CSASKGLRNTEAFF. CDR3 bases: TGCAGTGCTAGTAAGGGGCTGCGGAACACTGAAGCTTTCTTT.

V gene TRBV27 combines with J gene TRBJ1-2; D unclear. CDR1 and CDR2 (germline): MNHEY, SMNVEV (reference sequence). V was shortened by 0 bases and J by 5 bases, with 7 bases between the two germline ends. The CDR3 runs 13 residues. As DNA, the CDR3 is TGTGCCAGCAGTTTATCACCCTTATATGGCTACACCTTC. The encoded protein is CASSLSPLYGYTF.

There are many counts of this clonotype. The genes are TRBV27 and TRBJ2-1; D gene uncertain. Germline lookup yields CDR1 MNHEY and CDR2 SMNVEV (reference sequence). The CDR3 totals 15 residues. Trimming took off 5 bases at V and 2 bases at J, with 13 bases between the two ends. CDR3 loop: CASSPRVNAYNEQFF. CDR3 sequence (DNA): TGTGCCAGCAGTCCACGGGTTAACGCCTACAATGAGCAGTTCTTC.

The chain recombines TRBV10-1 with TRBJ2-1; D may correspond to TRBD1 or TRBD2 (5 bases each). The CDR3 runs to 14 residues. Trimming removed 3 bases from V and 6 bases from J, with 12 bases in between. From germline, CDR1 is WNHNN and CDR2 SYGVQD (reference sequence). CDR3 sequence: CASSDPGTGNEQFF. CDR3 coding DNA: TGCGCCAGCAGTGACCCTGGGACGGGCAATGAGCAGTTCTTC.

This clonotype was observed many times. This chain joins TRBV12-5 and TRBJ2-5; D unclear. V was cut by 5 bases and J by 5 bases, with 15 bases left in between. CDR1 and CDR2 from the germline V gene are LGHNT and FRNRAP. CDR3 length: 14 residues. The CDR3 sequence is CASGLSLVGETQYF. CDR3 DNA: TGTGCTAGTGGTCTCAGCCTTGTGGGGGAGACCCAGTACTTC.